This TCR beta chain was documented in a study of beta chain features in type 1 diabetes. About the research overall: The number of sorted cells examined across all samples was 107,917,701.

Worth noting for this clone: Its specificity is not known.

Study-wide points: Type 1 diabetes patients had TCRB CDR3s that were shorter (moderately but significantly so) in all four CD4+ subsets. Within the patient group, naive, central memory and Treg TCRB repertoires appeared more similar to each other than within healthy donors.

There are 15 residues in the CDR3. Germline V gives CDR1 SEHNR, CDR2 FQNEAQ (reference sequence). Deletions cut 8 bases from V and 6 bases from J, with 19 bases between. Since all of the isolated RNA was reverse transcribed, expressed TCRB transcripts were what got sequenced. Sequenced by immunoSEQ multiplex PCR; TCRdb stores in-frame clones only, minus some. The sample carries hundreds of thousands of clones, more than 13% recorded once. The specimen was naive CD4+ T cells from blood. The chain employs TRBV7-9 and TRBJ2-2; possibly TRBD1 for D (6 bases). This clonotype was obtained from a young man with type 1 diabetes. For the CDR3, the DNA is TGTGCCAGCTTTAGAGGGACATCCTTGGCCGGGGAGCTGTTTTTT. It yields the protein CASFRGTSLAGELFF.